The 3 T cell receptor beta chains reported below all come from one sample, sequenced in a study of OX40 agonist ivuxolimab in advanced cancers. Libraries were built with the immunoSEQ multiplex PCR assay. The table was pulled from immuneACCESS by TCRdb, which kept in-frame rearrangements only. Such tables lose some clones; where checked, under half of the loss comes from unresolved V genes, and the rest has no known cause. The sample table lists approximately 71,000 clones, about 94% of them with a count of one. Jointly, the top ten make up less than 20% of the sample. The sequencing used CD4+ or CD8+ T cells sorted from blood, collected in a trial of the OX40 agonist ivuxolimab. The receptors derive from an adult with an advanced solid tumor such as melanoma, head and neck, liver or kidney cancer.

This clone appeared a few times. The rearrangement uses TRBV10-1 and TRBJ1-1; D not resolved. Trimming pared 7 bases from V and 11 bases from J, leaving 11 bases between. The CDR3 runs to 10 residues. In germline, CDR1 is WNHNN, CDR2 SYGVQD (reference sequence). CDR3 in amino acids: CASIGVGAFF. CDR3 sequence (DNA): TGCGCCAGCATCGGGGTGGGGGCTTTCTTT.

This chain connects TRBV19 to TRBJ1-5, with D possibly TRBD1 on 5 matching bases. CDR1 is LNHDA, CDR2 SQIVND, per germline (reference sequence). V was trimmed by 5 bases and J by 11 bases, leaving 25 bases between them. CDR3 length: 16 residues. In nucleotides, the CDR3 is TGTGCCAGTAGTCCCCTGGTTCGCCGGGGGTATGGGACCCAGCATTTT. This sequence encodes CASSPLVRRGYGTQHF.

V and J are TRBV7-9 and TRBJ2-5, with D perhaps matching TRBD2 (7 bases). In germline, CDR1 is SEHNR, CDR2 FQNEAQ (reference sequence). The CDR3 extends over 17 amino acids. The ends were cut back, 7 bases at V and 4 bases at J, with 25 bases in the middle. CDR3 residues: CASTSILWDTGGETQYF. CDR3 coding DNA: TGTGCCAGCACCTCGATCCTTTGGGACACGGGGGGAGAGACCCAGTACTTC.